The 3 T cell receptor beta chains below all came from one sample that was sequenced in a study of blood T cell repertoires in COVID-19 (dated by TCRdb to 2020 to 2021). The library was prepared using the immunoSEQ multiplex PCR assay. Sourced from immuneACCESS, this table was stored by TCRdb with only in-frame sequences that have V and J called. A share of the clones is absent; for the studies checked, an unresolved V gene accounts for under half, and the remainder has no known explanation. A total of 200,000 to 250,000 clones appear in this sample, roughly four fifths of them only once. Of the sample, around 12% is held by the ten largest clones. Sequenced sample: peripheral blood. All receptors come from a woman aged 40 to 50 with acute or convalescent COVID-19.

This chain links TRBV19 with TRBJ2-1; the D is unclear. This CDR3 spans 12 amino acids. The germline V gene encodes CDR1 LNHDA and CDR2 SQIVND (reference sequence). Deletions cut 5 bases from V and 10 bases from J, with 12 bases between. CDR3 sequence (DNA): TGTGCCAGTAGTCCCCGTGCGTGGGAGCAGTTCTTC. Protein sequence: CASSPRAWEQFF.

V is TRBV5-1 and J is TRBJ1-1; D perhaps matches TRBD1 (5 bases). The CDR3 loop spans 14 amino acids. With 4 bases removed from V and 1 base from J, the gap between germline ends came to 11 bases. Germline V gene lookup returns CDR1 SGHRS and CDR2 YFSETQ. The CDR3: CASSAGRQNTEAFF. As DNA, the CDR3 is TGCGCCAGCAGCGCGGGACGACAGAACACTGAAGCTTTCTTT. The full variable domain, completed using reference TRBV5-1 and TRBJ1-1, is KAGVTQTPRYLIKTRGQQVTLSCSPISGHRSVSWYQQTPGQGLQFLFEYFSETQRNKGNFPGRFSGRQFSNSRSEMNVSTLELGDSALYLCASSAGRQNTEAFFGQGTRLTVV.

This clone was seen ten or more times. This rearrangement joins TRBV5-4 to TRBJ2-2; D gene uncertain. CDR3 size: 15 residues. CDR1 is SGHNT and CDR2 is YYREEE in the germline V gene (reference sequence). The V gene lost 4 bases and the J gene lost 1 base, with 11 bases spanning the gap. CDR3 amino acids: CASSPRSQNTGELFF. The CDR3 DNA reads as TGTGCCAGCAGCCCCAGAAGTCAGAACACCGGGGAGCTGTTTTTT.